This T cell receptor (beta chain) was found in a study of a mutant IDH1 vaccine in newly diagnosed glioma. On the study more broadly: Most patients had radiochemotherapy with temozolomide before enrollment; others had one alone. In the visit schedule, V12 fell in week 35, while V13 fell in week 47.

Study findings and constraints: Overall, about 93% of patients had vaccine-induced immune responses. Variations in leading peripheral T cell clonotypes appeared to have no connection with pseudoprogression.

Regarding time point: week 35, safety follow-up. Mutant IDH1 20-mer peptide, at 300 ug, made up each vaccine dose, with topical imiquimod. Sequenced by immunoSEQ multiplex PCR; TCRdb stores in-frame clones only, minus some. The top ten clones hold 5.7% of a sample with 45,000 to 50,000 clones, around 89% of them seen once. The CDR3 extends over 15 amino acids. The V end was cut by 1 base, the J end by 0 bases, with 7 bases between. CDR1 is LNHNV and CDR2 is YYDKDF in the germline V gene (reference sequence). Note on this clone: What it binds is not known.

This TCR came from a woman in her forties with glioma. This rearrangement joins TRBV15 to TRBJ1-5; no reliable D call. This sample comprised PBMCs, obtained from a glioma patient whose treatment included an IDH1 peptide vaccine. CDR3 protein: CATSRGSYSNQPQHF. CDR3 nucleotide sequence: TGTGCCACCAGCAGAGGAAGCTATAGCAATCAGCCCCAGCATTTT.